The source of this T cell receptor beta chain is a study of PD-1 blockade in classical Hodgkin lymphoma (dated by TCRdb to 2020 to 2021). Background on the whole study: Nivolumab dosing was 3 mg/kg intravenously every 2 weeks, continuing until either disease progression or unacceptable toxicity. The study used CyTOF and TCR beta sequencing to define a peripheral blood immune signature of response to PD-1 blockade in classical Hodgkin lymphoma. General findings and caveats noted by the study authors: By C4D1, a significant rise was seen in CD4+ TCR diversity but not in CD8+ TCR diversity (p=0.0027 vs p=0.16), and the rise was most apparent among complete responders (p=0.02). Trial patients achieving complete response had baseline diversity similar to newly diagnosed patients, whereas partial responders and progressors had significantly lower diversity. Baseline TCR diversity was reported to be lower in newly diagnosed patients than in healthy donors, and even lower in relapsed/refractory patients. The study covered only a single clinical trial cohort, and the causes of the repertoire differences, possibly disease activity or prior therapy, were still not defined. Patients starting nivolumab less than 1 year after ASCT had lower diversity and were excluded from later analyses to avoid confounding by immune reconstitution.

Genomic DNA was isolated using the Qiagen DNeasy kit from unsorted PBMCs as well as from negatively selected CD4+ and CD8+ fractions. TCR beta CDR3 regions were subjected to amplification by immunoSEQ multiplex PCR with primers that anneal to V and J segments. A synthetic immune receptor repertoire was used to minimize amplification bias, and any residual bias was removed computationally once sequencing was done. The original pipeline was this. Repertoire diversity was quantified as the Shannon entropy index using custom Python scripts. The unsorted, CD4+ and CD8+ repertoires were each analyzed separately, with the exception of combined analyses, where CD4+ and CD8+ sequences were merged in silico. Clonal expansion was defined as a frequency increase of at least 2-fold after treatment compared with C1D1, and clones undetected at baseline were assigned a pseudocount of 0.5. Clones with 0 or 1 copy at C1D1 were classified as singleton clones, and clones with 2 or more copies were classified as non-singleton clones. Clones expanded in unsorted samples were labelled as CD4+, CD8+ or unknown by matching protein sequences in sorted samples from the same patient. Wilcoxon tests on paired samples were used to test diversity changes from C1D1 to C4D1. TCRdb retrieved this table from immuneACCESS and kept in-frame rearrangements only. Not all clones are present; in checked studies, unresolved V genes account for under half, and no reason is known for the remainder. That table furnishes V, J and clone size, whereas the DNA furnished D and trimming. The table for this sample lists 98,000 or so clones; roughly 87% of them were counted only once. The ten top clones hold 20% of the sample.

This clone was seen once. Which antigen it targets is not known. No quality values exist for individual bases; no much larger clone is one base distant. Cut back by 5 bases and 2 bases, the V and J ends lie 16 bases apart. Looking up the germline V gene (reference sequence) yields CDR1 LNHDA and CDR2 SQIVND. Counted from cysteine to phenylalanine, this CDR3 has 15 amino acids. Just CDR3 DNA is preserved here, 45 bases in frame from base 1. Read against the paper, the sample's time point label means: cycle 2 day 1 (C2D1) of nivolumab. Relapse after autologous stem cell transplantation had occurred in all trial patients, and cohorts A, B and C were distinguished by prior brentuximab vedotin exposure. The trial cohort was composed of about 60 patients with relapsed/refractory classical Hodgkin lymphoma, for whom complete response, partial response or progressive disease was recorded as best overall response. Single-agent nivolumab was administered to trial patients in the multi-cohort phase II CheckMate 205 trial. An independent review committee assessed best overall response by applying the 2007 International Working Group response criteria. Trial PBMCs were collected immediately before nivolumab initiation (C1D1) and during therapy at cycle 2 day 1 and cycle 4 day 1. Peripheral blood was collected in 8 mL Vacutainer Cell Preparation Tubes, from which PBMCs were isolated by centrifugation and then cryopreserved.

The material was peripheral blood mononuclear cells (PBMCs), obtained before the second cycle of nivolumab. The chain couples TRBV19 to TRBJ2-7; the D gene identity is not certain. The source of this sequence is a human donor with classical Hodgkin lymphoma. The CDR3 region reads CASSRSHTSPYEQYF. The nucleotides are TGTGCCAGTAGTCGATCCCATACTTCTCCCTACGAGCAGTACTTC.